This T cell receptor (beta chain) was obtained from a study of T cell changes during pregnancy in multiple sclerosis. Data came from immunoSEQ multiplex PCR; TCRdb stores just in-frame clones and leaves some out. The sample has some 17,000 clones, roughly 83% seen once; the top ten hold 18%. This CDR3 has 17 amino acids. The material was CD8+ T cells from peripheral blood mononuclear cells, obtained in the third trimester of pregnancy. The clonotype comes from a female donor in good health, enrolled as a control in a pregnancy study. The chain uses TRBV12-2 and TRBJ2-1; no DNA check was done on the table's D call, TRBD1. TRBV12-2 is noted as a pseudogene. CDR3 loop: CASRLERTGGDDNEQFF. The CDR3 coding sequence is TGTGCAAGTCGCTTAGAGAGGACAGGGGGCGATGACAATGAGCAGTTCTTC.